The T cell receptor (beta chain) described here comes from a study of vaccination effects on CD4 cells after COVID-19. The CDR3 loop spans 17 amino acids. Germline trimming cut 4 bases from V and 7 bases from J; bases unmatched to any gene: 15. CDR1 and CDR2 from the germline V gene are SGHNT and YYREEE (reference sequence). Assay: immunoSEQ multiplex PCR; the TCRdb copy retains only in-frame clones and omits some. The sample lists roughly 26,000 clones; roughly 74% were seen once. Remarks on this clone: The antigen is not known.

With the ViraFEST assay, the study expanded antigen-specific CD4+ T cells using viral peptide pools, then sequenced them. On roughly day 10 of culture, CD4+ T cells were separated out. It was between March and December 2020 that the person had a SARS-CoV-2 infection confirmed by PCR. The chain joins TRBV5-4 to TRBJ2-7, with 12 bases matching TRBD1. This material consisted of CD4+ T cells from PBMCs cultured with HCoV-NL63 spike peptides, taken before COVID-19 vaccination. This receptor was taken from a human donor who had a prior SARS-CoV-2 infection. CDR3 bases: TGTGCCAGCAGCCTAGGACTTCCGGGACAGGGGGCGAGGGAGCAGTACTTC. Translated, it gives CASSLGLPGQGAREQYF.